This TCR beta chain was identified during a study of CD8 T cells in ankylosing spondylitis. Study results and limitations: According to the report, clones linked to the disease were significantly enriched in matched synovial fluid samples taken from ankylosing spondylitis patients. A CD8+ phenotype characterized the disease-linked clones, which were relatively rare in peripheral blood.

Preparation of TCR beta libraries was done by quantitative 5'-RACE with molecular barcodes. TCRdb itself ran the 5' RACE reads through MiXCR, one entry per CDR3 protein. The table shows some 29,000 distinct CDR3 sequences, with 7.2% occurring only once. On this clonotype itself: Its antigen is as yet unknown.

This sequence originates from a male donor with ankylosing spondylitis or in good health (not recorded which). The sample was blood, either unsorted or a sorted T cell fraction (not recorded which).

The DNA of the CDR3 is TGTGCCACCAGTAGGGGACTAGCGGGAGCCTCGAATGAGCAGTTCTTC. Residues: CATSRGLAGASNEQFF. V gene TRBV24-1 combines with J gene TRBJ2-1, with TRBD2 matching over 14 bases. The trim removed 6 bases at V and 7 bases at J, leaving 7 bases unmatched. The CDR3 consists of 16 residues. Germline values: CDR1 KGHDR, CDR2 SFDVKD.